These 9 T cell receptor beta chains were all obtained from the same sample, sequenced in a study of shared clonotypes between healthy human individuals. Cells designated naive CD8 were CD45RO-negative and were positively selected for CCR7, with terminally differentiated effector memory CD45RA+ cells excluded. Clones were sequenced by immunoSEQ multiplex PCR, and TCRdb holds only the in-frame ones, with some missing. The sample carries about 2.1 million clones, 90% to 95% recorded once. Sequencing used naive CD8+ T cells from PBMCs. The receptor source for this set is a man between 18 and 29 years old in good health. Some clones in this sample may be carry-over from other donors' samples.

The gene calls are TRBV7-9 and TRBJ2-7, with D possibly being TRBD1 (6 bases). The CDR3 is made up of 14 amino acids. In germline, CDR1 is SEHNR, CDR2 FQNEAQ (reference sequence). Trimming shortened V by 5 bases and J by 2 bases, and 13 bases separated the two germline ends. CDR3 in amino acids: CASSPDSRPYEQYF. CDR3 in DNA: TGTGCCAGCAGCCCGGACAGTCGCCCCTACGAGCAGTACTTC.

The chain is built from TRBV5-6 and TRBJ1-5, with D tentatively TRBD1 (5 bases). V was pared by 0 bases and J by 6 bases, with 19 bases between. Germline V CDR1 and CDR2: SGHDT, YYEEEE. The CDR3 has 17 residues. Here the CDR3 reads CASSLGLSYSGFQPQHF. As DNA, the CDR3 is TGTGCCAGCAGCTTGGGTCTTTCATATTCAGGGTTTCAGCCCCAGCATTTT.

The chain employs TRBV2 and TRBJ2-7; 8 positions agree with TRBD1. The J segment lost 1 base and the V segment lost 6 bases, leaving 11 bases of the junction unmatched. CDR3 length: 16 amino acids. Germline CDR1 and CDR2: SNHLY and FYNNEI. CDR3 nucleotide sequence: TGTGCCAGCAGCCTCACGCGGGACAGGCCTTCCTACGAGCAGTACTTC. Translated, it gives CASSLTRDRPSYEQYF.

Turning to this clone: Within the sample, other DNA sequences also encode this same CDR3. The rearrangement joins TRBV9 to TRBJ2-1; unclear D gene. Germline loops: CDR1 SGDLS, CDR2 YYNGEE. Trimming removed 0 bases from V and 5 bases from J, with 6 bases in between. The CDR3 totals 13 residues. The CDR3 is CASSVGPNNEQFF. In DNA form, the CDR3 reads TGTGCCAGCAGCGTAGGCCCTAACAATGAGCAGTTCTTC. Full variable domain (outside the CDR3, taken from reference TRBV9 and TRBJ2-1): DSGVTQTPKHLITATGQRVTLRCSPRSGDLSVYWYQQSLDQGLQFLIQYYNGEERAKGNILERFSAQQFPDLHSELNLSSLELGDSALYFCASSVGPNNEQFFGPGTRLTVL.

J is TRBJ2-7 and V is TRBV7-8; D is tentatively TRBD1 or TRBD2 (5 bases each). V lost 5 bases and J 1 base, leaving 9 bases between the germline ends. CDR3 length: 13 amino acids. Germline V gene data show CDR1 as SGHVS and CDR2 as FQNEAQ. The CDR3 loop reads CASSTGTSYEQYF. Here the CDR3 DNA reads TGTGCCAGCAGCACCGGGACGTCCTACGAGCAGTACTTC.

This chain uses TRBV5-4 with TRBJ2-2, with 13 bases identical to TRBD2. The J segment lost 4 bases and the V segment lost 4 bases, leaving 7 bases of the junction unmatched. CDR3 size: 17 residues. Per the germline V gene, CDR1 is SGHNT and CDR2 is YYREEE (reference sequence). As DNA, the CDR3 is TGTGCCAGCAGCCCTGGACTAGCGGGAGCACCCACCGGGGAGCTGTTTTTT. Encoded protein: CASSPGLAGAPTGELFF.

The chain couples TRBV6-1 to TRBJ2-1; D assignment may be TRBD1 or TRBD2 (5 bases each). This CDR3 has 13 amino acids. Trimming left V 8 bases short and J 9 bases short, with 17 bases between. Germline V gene sequence: CDR1 MNHNS, CDR2 SASEGT. The CDR3 DNA reads as TGTGCCAGCGGCTCCCCTTGGGACGGTGAGCAGTTCTTC. Its protein product is CASGSPWDGEQFF.

The rearrangement links TRBV29-1 to TRBJ2-1; the D is unclear. There are 10 residues in the CDR3. Trimming took 6 bases from V and 7 from J, leaving 7 bases between them. The germline V gene has CDR1 SQVTM and CDR2 ANQGSEA. Here the CDR3 DNA reads TGCAGCGTGGACCAAAATGAGCAGTTCTTC. Protein product: CSVDQNEQFF.

The chain joins TRBV29-1 to TRBJ1-1; D not certain. The CDR3 covers 14 residues. The germline CDR1 and CDR2 sequences are SQVTM and ANQGSEA. V shed 0 bases and J shed 5 bases, with 13 bases lying between them. The DNA for the CDR3 is TGCAGCGTTGAAGATGGGAGGAGTGGTACTGAAGCTTTCTTT. Translation gives CSVEDGRSGTEAFF.